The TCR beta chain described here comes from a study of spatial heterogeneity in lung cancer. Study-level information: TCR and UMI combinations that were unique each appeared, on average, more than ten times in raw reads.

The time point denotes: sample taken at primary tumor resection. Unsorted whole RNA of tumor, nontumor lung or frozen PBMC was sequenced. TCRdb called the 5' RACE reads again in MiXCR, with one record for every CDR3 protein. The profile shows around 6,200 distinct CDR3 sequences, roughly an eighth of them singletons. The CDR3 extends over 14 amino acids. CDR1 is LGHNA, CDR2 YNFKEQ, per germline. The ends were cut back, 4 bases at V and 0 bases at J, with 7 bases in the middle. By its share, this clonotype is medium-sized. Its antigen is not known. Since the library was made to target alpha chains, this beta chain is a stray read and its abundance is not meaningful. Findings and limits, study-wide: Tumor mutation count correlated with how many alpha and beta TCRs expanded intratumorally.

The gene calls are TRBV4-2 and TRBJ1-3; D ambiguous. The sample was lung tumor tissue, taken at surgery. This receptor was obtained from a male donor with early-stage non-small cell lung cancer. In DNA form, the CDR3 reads TGTGCCAGCAGCCCGCCCAGCTCTGGAAACACCATATATTTT. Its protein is CASSPPSSGNTIYF.